This TCR beta chain was identified during a study of lymphopenia after photon versus proton radiotherapy. About this clone itself: Its antigen remains unidentified.

Study-level findings and limits: Under photons, naive T cells and diversity fell while effector/memory populations rose. Better survival with proton therapy was suggested as possible, not demonstrated.

Method: immunoSEQ multiplex PCR; TCRdb's copy keeps in-frame clones and lacks some. The table shows 40,000 or so clones, with around 90% occurring only once. CDR1 and CDR2 from the germline V gene are LNHDA and SQIVND (reference sequence). This CDR3 has 17 amino acids. V gave up 3 bases and J gave up 7 bases; unmatched junction bases: 18. The clonotype was recovered from a man in his sixties with cholangiocarcinoma. The rearrangement uses TRBV19 and TRBJ2-7; 7 nucleotides agree with TRBD2. Sample: peripheral blood, taken from a patient treated with photon-based radiotherapy. The DNA of the CDR3 is TGTGCCAGTAGTATCTTGCATAGGGGCGCGGGAGAGGGAGAGCAGTACTTC. This sequence encodes CASSILHRGAGEGEQYF.